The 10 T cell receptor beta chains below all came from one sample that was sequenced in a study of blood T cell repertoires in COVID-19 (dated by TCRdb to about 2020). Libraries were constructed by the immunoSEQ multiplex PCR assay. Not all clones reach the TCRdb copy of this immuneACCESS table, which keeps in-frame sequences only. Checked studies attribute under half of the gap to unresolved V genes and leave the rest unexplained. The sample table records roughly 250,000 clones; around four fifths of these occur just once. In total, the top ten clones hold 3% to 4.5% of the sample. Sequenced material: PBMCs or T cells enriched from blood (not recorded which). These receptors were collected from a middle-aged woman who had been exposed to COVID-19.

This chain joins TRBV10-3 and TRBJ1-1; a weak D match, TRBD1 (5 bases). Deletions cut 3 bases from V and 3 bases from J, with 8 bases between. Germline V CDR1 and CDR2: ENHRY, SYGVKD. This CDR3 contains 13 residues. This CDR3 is CAISEGDYTEAFF. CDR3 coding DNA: TGTGCCATCAGTGAAGGGGACTACACTGAAGCTTTCTTT.

CDR3: CASSSTKTGVEKLFF. The CDR3 DNA is TGTGCCAGCAGCTCAACAAAGACAGGGGTAGAAAAACTGTTTTTT. The chain uses TRBV7-9 and TRBJ1-4; TRBD1 matches 8 bases. The CDR3 spans 15 residues. V trimming: 4 bases; J trimming: 8 bases; junction bases outside the gene matches: 9. From germline, CDR1 is SEHNR and CDR2 FQNEAQ (reference sequence).

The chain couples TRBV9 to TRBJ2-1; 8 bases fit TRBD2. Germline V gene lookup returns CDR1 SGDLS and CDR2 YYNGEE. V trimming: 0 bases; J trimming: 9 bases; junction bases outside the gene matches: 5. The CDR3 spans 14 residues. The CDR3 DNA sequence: TGTGCCAGCAGCGTAGCGGGGGGGCCGGGTGAGCAGTTCTTC. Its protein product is CASSVAGGPGEQFF.

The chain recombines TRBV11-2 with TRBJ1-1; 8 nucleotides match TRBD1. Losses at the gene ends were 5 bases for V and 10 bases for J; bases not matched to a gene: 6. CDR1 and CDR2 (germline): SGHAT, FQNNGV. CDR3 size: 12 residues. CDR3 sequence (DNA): TGTGCCAGCAGCCTCGACAGGGGAAGAGCTTTCTTT. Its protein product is CASSLDRGRAFF.

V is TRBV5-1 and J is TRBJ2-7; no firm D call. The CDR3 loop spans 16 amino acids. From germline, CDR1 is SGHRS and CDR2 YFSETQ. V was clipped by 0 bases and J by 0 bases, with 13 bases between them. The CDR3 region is CASSLGGSEVSYEQYF. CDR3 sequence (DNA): TGCGCCAGCAGCTTGGGCGGTTCCGAGGTCTCCTACGAGCAGTACTTC. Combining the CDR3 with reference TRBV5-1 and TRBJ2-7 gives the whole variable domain KAGVTQTPRYLIKTRGQQVTLSCSPISGHRSVSWYQQTPGQGLQFLFEYFSETQRNKGNFPGRFSGRQFSNSRSEMNVSTLELGDSALYLCASSLGGSEVSYEQYFGPGTRLTVT.

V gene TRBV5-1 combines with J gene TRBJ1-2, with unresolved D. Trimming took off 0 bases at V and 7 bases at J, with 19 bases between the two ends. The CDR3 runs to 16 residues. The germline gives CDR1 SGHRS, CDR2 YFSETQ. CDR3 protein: CASSLARRGSQGGYTF. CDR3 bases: TGCGCCAGCAGCTTGGCCCGTAGAGGCAGCCAAGGTGGCTACACCTTC.

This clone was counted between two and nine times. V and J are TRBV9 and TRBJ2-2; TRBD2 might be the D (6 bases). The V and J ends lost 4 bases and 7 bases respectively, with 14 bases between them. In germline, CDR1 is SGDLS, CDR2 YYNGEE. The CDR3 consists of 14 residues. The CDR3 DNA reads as TGTGCCAGCAGCTCCCGTACTAGCTACGGGGAGCTGTTTTTT. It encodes CASSSRTSYGELFF.

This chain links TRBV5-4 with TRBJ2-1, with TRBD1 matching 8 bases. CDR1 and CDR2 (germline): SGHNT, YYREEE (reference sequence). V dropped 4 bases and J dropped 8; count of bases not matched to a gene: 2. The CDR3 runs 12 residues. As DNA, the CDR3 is TGTGCCAGCAGCCCGACAGGGGATGAGCAGTTCTTC. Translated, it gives CASSPTGDEQFF.

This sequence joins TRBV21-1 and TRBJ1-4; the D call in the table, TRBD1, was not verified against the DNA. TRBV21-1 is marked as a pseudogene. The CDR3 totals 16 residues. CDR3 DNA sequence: TGTGCCAGCAGCAAAGAAGAAGGGGCAACTAATGAAAAACTGTTTTTT. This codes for CASSKEEGATNEKLFF.

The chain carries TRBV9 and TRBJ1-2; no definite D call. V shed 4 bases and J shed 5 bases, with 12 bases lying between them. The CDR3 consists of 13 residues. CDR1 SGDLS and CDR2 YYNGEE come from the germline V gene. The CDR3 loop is CASSPPTRYGYTF. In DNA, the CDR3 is TGTGCCAGCAGCCCACCCACGAGGTATGGCTACACCTTC.